Below are 32 T cell receptor beta chains sequenced from a single sample in a study of blood T cell repertoires in COVID-19. Produced via immunoSEQ multiplex PCR; TCRdb's table is partial and in-frame only. The sample records about 220,000 clones, 86% being singletons. Sequencing used PBMCs or T cells enriched from blood (not recorded which). The origin of the receptors is a woman aged 40-49 years with acute COVID-19.

The chain recombines TRBV19 with TRBJ1-2; no reliable D call. Trimming removed 7 bases at V and 2 bases at J, with 5 bases between. The CDR3 has 11 residues. The germline gives CDR1 LNHDA, CDR2 SQIVND (reference sequence). The chain's CDR3 is CASNRNYGYTF. Written as DNA, the CDR3 is TGTGCCAGTAACAGAAACTATGGCTACACCTTC. Complete variable domain (other parts from reference TRBV19 and TRBJ1-2): DGGITQSPKYLFRKEGQNVTLSCEQNLNHDAMYWYRQDPGQGLRLIYYSQIVNDFQKGDIAEGYSVSREKKESFPLTVTSAQKNPTAFYLCASNRNYGYTFGSGTRLTVV.

The chain uses TRBV6-6 and TRBJ1-6, with a weak D call TRBD1 (5 bases). The V end lost 6 bases, the J end lost 7 bases, and 13 bases lay between the germline ends. Germline V lookup: CDR1 MNHNY, CDR2 SVGAGI (reference sequence). The CDR3 spans 14 residues. DNA of the CDR3: TGTGCCAGCAGAGCGACAGCAACGAATTCACCCCTCCACTTT. Translated, it gives CASRATATNSPLHF.

V is TRBV5-1 and J is TRBJ2-1, with TRBD2 matching over 7 bases. CDR3 length: 15 amino acids. Trimming at V came to 4 bases and at J to 3 bases, leaving 7 bases not matched to a gene. CDR1 and CDR2 (germline): SGHRS, YFSETQ. CDR3 nucleotides: TGCGCCAGCAGCCCTGCAGGGACTATCTACAATGAGCAGTTCTTC. Translating gives CASSPAGTIYNEQFF. The whole variable domain, filled in from reference TRBV5-1 and TRBJ2-1, reads KAGVTQTPRYLIKTRGQQVTLSCSPISGHRSVSWYQQTPGQGLQFLFEYFSETQRNKGNFPGRFSGRQFSNSRSEMNVSTLELGDSALYLCASSPAGTIYNEQFFGPGTRLTVL.

The chain is built from TRBV5-1 and TRBJ2-5; TRBD1 matches at 10 bases. The V gene's germline CDR1 is SGHRS and CDR2 YFSETQ. CDR3 length equals 11 residues. V lost 4 bases, J lost 12 bases, and 3 bases stayed unmatched. CDR3 coding DNA: TGCGCCAGCAGCGGGGGGACAGGGGAGTACTTC. Protein: CASSGGTGEYF.

The chain carries TRBV5-1 and TRBJ2-1; 9 positions agree with TRBD2. The CDR3 runs 15 residues. V lost 7 bases, J lost 6 bases, and 11 bases stayed unmatched. CDR1 and CDR2 from the germline V gene are SGHRS and YFSETQ. The CDR3 DNA is TGCGCCAGCGGTGTGGGACTAGCTTTCGGCAATGAGCAGTTCTTC. It translates to CASGVGLAFGNEQFF.

This clone was found once. The chain employs TRBV5-6 and TRBJ1-2, with D possibly matching TRBD1 (5 bases). The germline CDR1 and CDR2 sequences are SGHDT and YYEEEE. The germline V and J ends were trimmed by 4 bases and 6 bases, with 13 bases remaining between them. The CDR3 extends over 13 amino acids. As DNA, the CDR3 is TGTGCCAGCAGCCAGGGCGGCGTCGATGGCTACACCTTC. Protein product: CASSQGGVDGYTF.

This sequence joins TRBV6-2 or TRBV6-3 and TRBJ1-1; 9 bases match TRBD1. V gave up 5 bases and J gave up 5 bases; unmatched junction bases: 12. The CDR3 runs to 16 residues. Germline CDR1 reads MNHEY; CDR2 reads SVGEGT. CDR3 in amino acids: CASSTGTGTIGTEAFF. In DNA, the CDR3 is TGTGCCAGCAGTACTGGGACAGGGACGATTGGGACTGAAGCTTTCTTT.

The CDR3 region has the DNA TGTGCCAGCAGCCACCCGACAGGGTTGAGGCCCTCTGGAAACACCATATATTTT. Translating it yields CASSHPTGLRPSGNTIYF. The chain couples TRBV7-9 to TRBJ1-3, with 7 bases identical to TRBD1. Germline V gives CDR1 SEHNR, CDR2 FQNEAQ (reference sequence). V shed 5 bases and J 0 bases; nucleotides not matched to a gene: 13. The CDR3 totals 18 residues.

The rearrangement joins TRBV18 to TRBJ1-6, with a tentative D call TRBD1 (5 bases). The CDR3 has 16 amino acids. Trimming pared 3 bases from V and 9 bases from J, leaving 18 bases between. Germline assignment: CDR1 KGHSH and CDR2 LQKENI. The CDR3 DNA is TGTGCCAGCTCACCCACCGGAGCAGGGCTGAGTTCACCCCTCCACTTT. Protein product: CASSPTGAGLSSPLHF.

This clone was counted once. This sequence joins TRBV2 and TRBJ1-2; possible D gene TRBD1, 5 bases. The CDR3 has 14 residues. V dropped 4 bases and J dropped 6 bases, with 15 bases sitting between them. The germline V gene encodes CDR1 SNHLY and CDR2 FYNNEI. In DNA, the CDR3 is TGTGCCAGCAGTGGCGGCGGCAGGGTAAATGGCTACACCTTC. Translated, it gives CASSGGGRVNGYTF.

The gene calls are TRBV11-2 and TRBJ2-3; 12 nucleotides match TRBD2. The V segment lost 3 bases and the J segment 5 bases; nucleotides outside the gene matches: 9. Germline CDR1 SGHAT, CDR2 FQNNGV. The length of the CDR3 is 17 residues. The CDR3 protein is CASSFSASGGAVDTQYF. CDR3 DNA: TGTGCCAGCAGCTTCTCAGCTAGCGGGGGGGCCGTAGATACGCAGTATTTT.

The V and J genes are TRBV6-1 and TRBJ2-7; 7 nucleotides match TRBD2. This CDR3 spans 15 amino acids. Germline V CDR1 and CDR2: MNHNS, SASEGT. The V gene end was trimmed by 3 bases and the J gene end by 4 bases; junction bases not matched to a gene: 9. CDR3: CASSEFKAGLYEQYV. Written as DNA, the CDR3 is TGTGCCAGCAGTGAGTTCAAAGCGGGGTTATACGAGCAGTACGTC.

This chain joins TRBV7-2 and TRBJ2-3, with TRBD2 as a possible D gene (6 bases). Germline CDR1 reads SGHTA; CDR2 reads FQGNSA. Trimming stripped 4 bases from V and 6 bases from J, with 20 bases between. CDR3 length: 16 residues. CDR3 in amino acids: CASSYGTPGIWDTQYF. CDR3 bases: TGTGCCAGCAGCTACGGGACTCCGGGTATTTGGGATACGCAGTATTTT.

The V call is TRBV15, the J call TRBJ1-4; the D is unclear. CDR1 and CDR2 from the germline V gene are LNHNV and YYDKDF (reference sequence). The V end lost 0 bases, the J end lost 5 bases, and 10 bases lay between the germline ends. The CDR3 extends over 15 amino acids. The CDR3 sequence is CATSRDQGENEKLFF. The CDR3, as DNA: TGTGCCACCAGCAGAGATCAAGGAGAGAATGAAAAACTGTTTTTT.

As DNA, the CDR3 is TGTGCCAGCAGTTTTTACCGGGAACTTAACACCGGGGAGCTGTTTTTT. This translates into CASSFYRELNTGELFF. The J gene is TRBJ2-2, the V gene TRBV27; a possible D gene is TRBD2 (5 bases). Per germline, CDR1 MNHEY and CDR2 SMNVEV (reference sequence). Trimming took off 3 bases at V and 2 bases at J, with 13 bases between the two ends. This CDR3 comprises 16 residues.

This chain joins TRBV6-1 and TRBJ1-2; no reliable D call. The CDR3 length is 15 residues. The V end lost 1 base, the J end lost 5 bases, and 14 bases lay between the germline ends. Germline loops: CDR1 MNHNS, CDR2 SASEGT. This CDR3 reads CASSEGWLIAYGYTF. In DNA, the CDR3 is TGTGCCAGCAGTGAAGGATGGTTGATAGCATATGGCTACACCTTC.

CDR3 nucleotides: TGTGCCACCAGGACGGAGGGGGCGCGAGGCACAGATACGCAGTATTTT. Its protein is CATRTEGARGTDTQYF. The chain employs TRBV15 and TRBJ2-3; weak D call: TRBD1 (7 bases). Trimming pared 6 bases from V and 1 base from J, leaving 17 bases between. Per germline, CDR1 LNHNV and CDR2 YYDKDF (reference sequence). The CDR3 loop spans 16 amino acids.

The chain has TRBV6-2 or TRBV6-3 and TRBJ1-2; D unclear. CDR3 size: 13 residues. The V end was cut by 2 bases, the J end by 6 bases, with 10 bases between. Germline CDR1 is MNHEY and CDR2 is SVGEGT. Written as DNA, the CDR3 is TGTGCCAGCAGTTACCTATTCCGGGATGGCTACACCTTC. This gives the protein CASSYLFRDGYTF.

The rearrangement uses TRBV6-2 or TRBV6-3 and TRBJ2-7, with TRBD1 as a possible D gene (5 bases). The CDR3 contains 16 residues. Trimming pared 4 bases from V and 2 bases from J, leaving 18 bases between. CDR1 is MNHEY and CDR2 is SVGEGT in the germline V gene. The chain's CDR3 is CASSSGPRQMPYEQYF. The DNA for the CDR3 is TGTGCCAGCAGTTCAGGACCTAGACAGATGCCCTACGAGCAGTACTTC.

The chain recombines TRBV18 with TRBJ1-2; D may be TRBD1 (5 bases). Trimming took off 3 bases at V and 4 bases at J, with 12 bases between the two ends. This CDR3 comprises 14 residues. From germline, CDR1 is KGHSH and CDR2 LQKENI. CDR3 in DNA: TGTGCCAGCTCACCCACCAGGGCAGCCTATGGCTACACCTTC. It yields the protein CASSPTRAAYGYTF.

V and J are TRBV6-7 and TRBJ2-4; 9 bases agree with TRBD1. TRBV6-7 is designated an ORF whose function remains uncertain. The CDR3 runs to 17 residues. The V gene end was trimmed by 2 bases and the J gene end by 0 bases; junction bases not matched to a gene: 5. CDR3 loop: CASSYRDRDLAKNIQYF. CDR3 nucleotides: TGTGCCAGCAGTTACCGGGACAGGGATCTAGCCAAAAACATTCAGTACTTC.

This clone appeared a single time. The J gene is TRBJ1-5, the V gene TRBV7-2; possibly TRBD1 for D (6 bases). This CDR3 comprises 14 residues. The germline gives CDR1 SGHTA, CDR2 FQGNSA. V lost 4 bases to trimming and J lost 9 bases, with 16 bases between them. The DNA for the CDR3 is TGTGCCAGCAGCTCCTCGACAGGTCAAGGGCCCCAGCATTTT. This gives the protein CASSSSTGQGPQHF.

This sequence joins TRBV6-4 and TRBJ2-5; no clear D. The CDR3 extends over 13 amino acids. The V end lost 5 bases, the J end lost 4 bases, and 11 bases lay between the germline ends. Germline lookup yields CDR1 MRHNA and CDR2 SNTAGT. The CDR3 here is CASSPDLGETQYF. The CDR3, as DNA: TGTGCCAGCAGTCCCGACTTGGGAGAGACCCAGTACTTC.

The chain employs TRBV5-1 and TRBJ2-2; tentatively, D is TRBD1 (6 bases). Germline loops: CDR1 SGHRS, CDR2 YFSETQ. The CDR3 spans 18 residues. Deletions cut 0 bases from V and 0 bases from J, with 15 bases between. The CDR3 DNA reads TGCGCCAGCAGCTTGGAACCAGGGGAAAGATCGAACACCGGGGAGCTGTTTTTT. Translating it yields CASSLEPGERSNTGELFF.

V usage is TRBV7-2 and J usage is TRBJ1-5; 8 positions agree with TRBD1. CDR3 length: 16 residues. The V gene's germline CDR1 is SGHTA and CDR2 FQGNSA. The junction had 7 bases not matched to a gene; V was cut back by 4 bases and J by 2 bases. The CDR3 sequence: CASSSQGASGNQPQHF. The CDR3 DNA reads as TGTGCCAGCAGCTCTCAGGGGGCCTCGGGCAATCAGCCCCAGCATTTT.

The genes are TRBV2 and TRBJ1-4; D is unresolved. The V and J ends lost 3 bases and 8 bases respectively, with 10 bases between them. CDR3 length: 13 residues. Germline CDR1 SNHLY, CDR2 FYNNEI. The CDR3 DNA reads TGTGCCAGCAGTGACCGACGAGGAGAAAAACTGTTTTTT. Translating it yields CASSDRRGEKLFF.

The rearrangement joins TRBV2 to TRBJ1-2, with TRBD1 matching over 7 bases. Per the germline V gene, CDR1 is SNHLY and CDR2 is FYNNEI. J gave up 4 bases and V 7 bases, and 6 bases lay outside the gene matches. The CDR3 spans 13 residues. The CDR3 coding sequence is TGTGCCAGCAACAGAAGACAGGGCTATGGCTACACCTTC. This gives the protein CASNRRQGYGYTF. The full variable domain, its missing parts supplied by reference TRBV2 and TRBJ1-2, is EPEVTQTPSHQVTQMGQEVILRCVPISNHLYFYWYRQILGQKVEFLVSFYNNEISEKSEIFDDQFSVERPDGSNFTLKIRSTKLEDSAMYFCASNRRQGYGYTFGSGTRLTVV.

The V gene is TRBV13, the J gene TRBJ1-1; 7 bases fit TRBD1. The CDR3 length is 14 residues. Germline loops: CDR1 PRHDT, CDR2 FYEKMQ (reference sequence). The junction had 4 bases not matched to a gene; V was cut back by 1 base and J by 5 bases. CDR3 DNA sequence: TGTGCCAGCAGCTTAGTTGCAGGGGGTACTGAAGCTTTCTTT. It codes for CASSLVAGGTEAFF.

This clone was detected only a few times. The CDR3 sequence is CASSYAGTGMRGYTF. DNA of the CDR3: TGTGCCAGCAGTTACGCCGGGACAGGGATGCGTGGCTACACCTTC. This chain links TRBV6-5 with TRBJ1-2, with 9 bases identical to TRBD1. Germline assignment: CDR1 MNHEY and CDR2 SVGAGI. This CDR3 comprises 15 residues. V lost 2 bases and J lost 7; bases outside the gene matches: 8.

The chain joins TRBV7-3 to TRBJ2-1; D is uncertain. Germline V CDR1 and CDR2: SGHTA, FQGTGA. The CDR3 totals 13 residues. The V gene lost 5 bases and the J gene lost 3 bases, with 8 bases spanning the gap. The CDR3: CASSASGYNEQFF. CDR3 nucleotides: TGTGCCAGCAGCGCTAGTGGCTACAATGAGCAGTTCTTC.

The chain links TRBV19 to TRBJ2-1, with TRBD1 matching over 7 bases. V shed 6 bases and J 0 bases; nucleotides not matched to a gene: 5. Germline CDR1 is LNHDA and CDR2 is SQIVND (reference sequence). This CDR3 is 15 amino acids long. CDR3 DNA sequence: TGTGCCAGTAGAATACAGGGGAACTCCTACAATGAGCAGTTCTTC. The encoded protein is CASRIQGNSYNEQFF.

The chain carries TRBV27 and TRBJ1-5; D remains unclear. From germline, CDR1 is MNHEY and CDR2 SMNVEV (reference sequence). CDR3 length equals 13 residues. Trimming took off 5 bases at V and 0 bases at J, with 5 bases between the two ends. The CDR3 coding sequence is TGTGCCAGCAGTCTAAGTAGCAATCAGCCCCAGCATTTT. Translation: CASSLSSNQPQHF.